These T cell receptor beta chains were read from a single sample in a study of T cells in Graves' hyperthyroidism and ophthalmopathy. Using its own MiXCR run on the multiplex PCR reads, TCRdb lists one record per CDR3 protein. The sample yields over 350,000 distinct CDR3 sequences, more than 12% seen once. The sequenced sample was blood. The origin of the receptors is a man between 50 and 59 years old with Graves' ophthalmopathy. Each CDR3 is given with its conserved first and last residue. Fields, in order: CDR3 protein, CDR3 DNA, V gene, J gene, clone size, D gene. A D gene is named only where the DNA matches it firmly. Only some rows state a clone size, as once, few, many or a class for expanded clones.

CDR3 protein: CASSGNRQGKQPQHF
CDR3 DNA: TGTGCCAGCAGTGGCAATCGACAGGGGAAGCAGCCCCAGCATTTT
V gene: TRBV6-1
J gene: TRBJ1-5
clone size: few
D gene: TRBD1

CDR3 protein: CASSFVPNTEAFF
CDR3 DNA: TGTGCCAGCAGTTTTGTGCCGAACACTGAAGCTTTCTTT
V gene: TRBV27
J gene: TRBJ1-1
clone size: many
D gene: -

CDR3 protein: CSAGAGVDGYTF
CDR3 DNA: TGCAGTGCGGGGGCAGGGGTTGACGGCTACACCTTC
V gene: TRBV20-1
J gene: TRBJ1-2
clone size: many
D gene: -

CDR3 protein: CASSPRRAGEQFF
CDR3 DNA: TGTGCCAGTAGCCCCCGGCGGGCTGGTGAGCAGTTCTTC
V gene: TRBV19
J gene: TRBJ2-1
clone size: -
D gene: -

CDR3 protein: CASVMLAANTGELFF
CDR3 DNA: TGTGCCAGCGTAATGCTAGCGGCGAACACCGGGGAGCTGTTTTTT
V gene: TRBV12-3/TRBV12-4
J gene: TRBJ2-2
clone size: many
D gene: TRBD2

CDR3 protein: CSARDAGAGGLNTEAFF
CDR3 DNA: TGCAGTGCTAGAGATGCGGGAGCGGGGGGGCTGAACACTGAAGCTTTCTTT
V gene: TRBV20-1
J gene: TRBJ1-1
clone size: many
D gene: -

CDR3 protein: CASSPKDRGAPTEAFF
CDR3 DNA: TGTGCCAGCAGCCCCAAGGACAGGGGAGCGCCCACTGAAGCTTTCTTT
V gene: TRBV7-9
J gene: TRBJ1-1
clone size: many
D gene: TRBD1

CDR3 protein: CSAEQGAGTYEQYF
CDR3 DNA: TGCAGTGCAGAACAGGGGGCTGGGACCTACGAGCAGTACTTC
V gene: TRBV20-1
J gene: TRBJ2-7
clone size: many
D gene: TRBD1

CDR3 protein: CASSESGRYAYEQYF
CDR3 DNA: TGCGCCAGCAGTGAGAGCGGCCGCTACGCCTACGAGCAGTACTTC
V gene: TRBV10-1
J gene: TRBJ2-7
clone size: -
D gene: -

CDR3 protein: CASSEGRRWASGYSSTDTQYF
CDR3 DNA: TGTGCCAGCAGTGAAGGTAGACGTTGGGCTAGCGGGTATTCTAGCACAGATACGCAGTATTTT
V gene: TRBV6-1
J gene: TRBJ2-3
clone size: many
D gene: TRBD2

CDR3 protein: CASSLFKREFYEQYF
CDR3 DNA: TGTGCCAGCAGCTTATTTAAGCGGGAGTTTTACGAGCAGTACTTC
V gene: TRBV7-3
J gene: TRBJ2-7
clone size: many
D gene: TRBD2

CDR3 protein: CASTSTGRDYGYTF
CDR3 DNA: TGTGCCAGCACCTCCACAGGGCGAGATTATGGCTACACCTTC
V gene: TRBV12-3/TRBV12-4
J gene: TRBJ1-2
clone size: few
D gene: -

CDR3 protein: CASRPGPGDSPYNEQFF
CDR3 DNA: TGTGCCAGCAGGCCCGGGCCTGGGGACTCGCCCTACAATGAGCAGTTCTTC
V gene: TRBV27
J gene: TRBJ2-1
clone size: many
D gene: -

CDR3 protein: CASSLAATTGTPNEKLFF
CDR3 DNA: TGTGCCAGCAGCTTAGCCGCAACTACCGGGACACCAAATGAAAAACTGTTTTTT
V gene: TRBV7-9
J gene: TRBJ1-4
clone size: many
D gene: -

CDR3 protein: CASSLLSSGAYNEQFF
CDR3 DNA: TGTGCCAGCAGCTTATTGTCTAGCGGGGCCTACAATGAGCAGTTCTTC
V gene: TRBV11-1
J gene: TRBJ2-1
clone size: many
D gene: TRBD2

CDR3 protein: CSARGVQPGVGTDTQYF
CDR3 DNA: TGCAGTGCTAGGGGAGTGCAGCCCGGGGTGGGCACAGATACGCAGTATTTT
V gene: TRBV20-1
J gene: TRBJ2-3
clone size: many
D gene: -

CDR3 protein: CASSLGPGRSSGNTIYF
CDR3 DNA: TGTGCCAGCAGCTTGGGCCCGGGACGGAGCTCTGGAAACACCATATATTTT
V gene: TRBV5-6
J gene: TRBJ1-3
clone size: -
D gene: -

CDR3 protein: CASSPSRGGGNQPQHF
CDR3 DNA: TGTGCCAGCAGCCCTTCCAGGGGGGGAGGCAATCAGCCCCAGCATTTT
V gene: TRBV4-2
J gene: TRBJ1-5
clone size: few
D gene: TRBD1

CDR3 protein: CASSAPSTYEQYF
CDR3 DNA: TGCGCCAGCAGCGCCCCGAGCACCTACGAGCAGTACTTC
V gene: TRBV5-1
J gene: TRBJ2-7
clone size: many
D gene: -

CDR3 protein: CASSQGQGVVREQFF
CDR3 DNA: TGTGCCAGCAGCCAGGGACAGGGGGTCGTTAGAGAGCAGTTCTTC
V gene: TRBV28
J gene: TRBJ2-1
clone size: many
D gene: TRBD1

CDR3 protein: CSARVGTSGGNEQFF
CDR3 DNA: TGCAGTGCTAGAGTCGGGACTAGCGGGGGGAATGAGCAGTTCTTC
V gene: TRBV20-1
J gene: TRBJ2-1
clone size: -
D gene: TRBD2

CDR3 protein: CASSSSGNNQPQHF
CDR3 DNA: TGTGCCAGCAGCTCTTCGGGGAACAATCAGCCCCAGCATTTT
V gene: TRBV11-2
J gene: TRBJ1-5
clone size: many
D gene: -

CDR3 protein: CASSLLAGSNEQFF
CDR3 DNA: TGTGCCAGCAGTCTACTAGCGGGGAGCAATGAGCAGTTCTTC
V gene: TRBV6-4
J gene: TRBJ2-1
clone size: many
D gene: TRBD2

CDR3 protein: CASSRGTSGKFGEQYF
CDR3 DNA: TGTGCCAGCAGCCGGGGGACTAGCGGGAAATTTGGTGAGCAGTACTTC
V gene: TRBV9
J gene: TRBJ2-7
clone size: -
D gene: TRBD2

CDR3 protein: CASYGAAEYSEQFF
CDR3 DNA: TGTGCCAGCTATGGGGCAGCGGAGTACAGTGAGCAGTTCTTC
V gene: TRBV6-1
J gene: TRBJ2-1
clone size: -
D gene: -

CDR3 protein: CASSRRQTAPSYNEQFF
CDR3 DNA: TGTGCCAGTAGTAGAAGACAAACTGCACCCTCCTACAATGAGCAGTTCTTC
V gene: TRBV19
J gene: TRBJ2-1
clone size: many
D gene: -

CDR3 protein: CASSPYSNEQFF
CDR3 DNA: TGTGCCAGCAGCCCATACAGCAATGAGCAGTTCTTC
V gene: TRBV7-9
J gene: TRBJ2-1
clone size: many
D gene: -

CDR3 protein: CASSLQSYEQYF
CDR3 DNA: TGTGCCAGCAGCTTACAATCCTACGAGCAGTACTTC
V gene: TRBV11-2
J gene: TRBJ2-7
clone size: many
D gene: -

CDR3 protein: CASSDKAGANYGYTF
CDR3 DNA: TGTGCCAGCAGTGATAAGGCAGGGGCTAACTATGGCTACACCTTC
V gene: TRBV2
J gene: TRBJ1-2
clone size: many
D gene: -

CDR3 protein: CACQTGLAQFF
CDR3 DNA: TGTGCATGTCAGACAGGACTAGCCCAGTTCTTC
V gene: TRBV30
J gene: TRBJ2-1
clone size: many
D gene: TRBD2

CDR3 protein: CASSFKLAALSGEQYF
CDR3 DNA: TGTGCCAGCAGCTTTAAGCTAGCGGCCCTTTCCGGCGAGCAGTACTTC
V gene: TRBV5-6
J gene: TRBJ2-7
clone size: many
D gene: TRBD2

CDR3 protein: CATSIGQEAFYGYTF
CDR3 DNA: TGTGCCACCAGCATCGGACAGGAGGCTTTCTATGGCTACACCTTC
V gene: TRBV15
J gene: TRBJ1-2
clone size: -
D gene: TRBD1

CDR3 protein: CASSGQAKTGNTIYF
CDR3 DNA: TGTGCCAGCAGCGGACAGGCTAAAACTGGAAACACCATATATTTT
V gene: TRBV9
J gene: TRBJ1-3
clone size: many
D gene: -

CDR3 protein: CASGGRYQETQYF
CDR3 DNA: TGTGCCAGCGGAGGACGATACCAAGAGACCCAGTACTTC
V gene: TRBV6-1
J gene: TRBJ2-5
clone size: -
D gene: -

CDR3 protein: CATSATSGLAGEGDTGELFF
CDR3 DNA: TGTGCCACCAGTGCCACTTCGGGACTAGCGGGAGAGGGAGACACCGGGGAGCTGTTTTTT
V gene: TRBV24-1
J gene: TRBJ2-2
clone size: -
D gene: TRBD2

CDR3 protein: CASSLSLAGNNEQFF
CDR3 DNA: TGTGCCAGCAGTTTATCTCTAGCGGGGAACAATGAGCAGTTCTTC
V gene: TRBV27
J gene: TRBJ2-1
clone size: few
D gene: TRBD2

CDR3 protein: CASSLGLAGVFEQFF
CDR3 DNA: TGTGCCAGCAGCCTCGGACTAGCGGGAGTATTTGAGCAGTTCTTC
V gene: TRBV3-1
J gene: TRBJ2-1
clone size: many
D gene: TRBD2

CDR3 protein: CASSFQVLDTQYF
CDR3 DNA: TGTGCCAGCAGTTTCCAGGTTCTGGATACGCAGTATTTT
V gene: TRBV28
J gene: TRBJ2-3
clone size: many
D gene: -

CDR3 protein: CASSLMAAGANTGELFF
CDR3 DNA: TGTGCCAGCAGCTTAATGGCGGCGGGAGCGAACACCGGGGAGCTGTTTTTT
V gene: TRBV7-3
J gene: TRBJ2-2
clone size: -
D gene: TRBD2

CDR3 protein: CASSRHLSNTGELFF
CDR3 DNA: TGTGCCAGCAGTAGGCATCTGTCGAACACCGGGGAGCTGTTTTTT
V gene: TRBV6-1
J gene: TRBJ2-2
clone size: -
D gene: -

CDR3 protein: CASSLATRGNTQYF
CDR3 DNA: TGTGCCAGCAGCTTGGCCACCAGGGGGAATACGCAGTATTTT
V gene: TRBV5-8
J gene: TRBJ2-3
clone size: few
D gene: TRBD1